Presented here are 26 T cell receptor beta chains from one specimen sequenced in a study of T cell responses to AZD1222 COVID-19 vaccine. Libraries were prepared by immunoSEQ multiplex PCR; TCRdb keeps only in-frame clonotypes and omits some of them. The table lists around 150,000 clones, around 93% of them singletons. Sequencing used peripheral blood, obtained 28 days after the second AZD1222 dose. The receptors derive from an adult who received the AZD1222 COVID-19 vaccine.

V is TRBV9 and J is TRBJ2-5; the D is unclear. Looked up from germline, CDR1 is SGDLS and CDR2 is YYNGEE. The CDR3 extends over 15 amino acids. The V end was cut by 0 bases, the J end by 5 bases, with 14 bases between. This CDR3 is CASSVGTLSGETQYF. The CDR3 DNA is TGTGCCAGCAGCGTAGGCACCTTAAGTGGGGAGACCCAGTACTTC.

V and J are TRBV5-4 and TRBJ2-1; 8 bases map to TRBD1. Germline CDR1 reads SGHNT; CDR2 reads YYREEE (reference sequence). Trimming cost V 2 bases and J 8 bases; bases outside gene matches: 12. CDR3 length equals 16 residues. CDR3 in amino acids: CASSFPWTGQRDEQFF. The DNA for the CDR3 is TGTGCCAGCAGCTTTCCGTGGACAGGGCAAAGAGATGAGCAGTTCTTC.

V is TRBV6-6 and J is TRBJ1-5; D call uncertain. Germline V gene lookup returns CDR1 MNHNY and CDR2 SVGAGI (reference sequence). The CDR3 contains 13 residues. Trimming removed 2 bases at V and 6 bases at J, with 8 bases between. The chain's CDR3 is CASSYGEGQPQHF. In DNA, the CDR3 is TGTGCCAGCAGTTACGGAGAAGGTCAGCCCCAGCATTTT.

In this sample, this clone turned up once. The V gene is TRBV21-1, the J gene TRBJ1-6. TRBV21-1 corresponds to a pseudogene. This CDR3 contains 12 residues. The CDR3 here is CASSKGNSPLHF. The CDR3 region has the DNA TGTGCCAGCAGCAAGGGGAATTCACCCCTCCACTTT.

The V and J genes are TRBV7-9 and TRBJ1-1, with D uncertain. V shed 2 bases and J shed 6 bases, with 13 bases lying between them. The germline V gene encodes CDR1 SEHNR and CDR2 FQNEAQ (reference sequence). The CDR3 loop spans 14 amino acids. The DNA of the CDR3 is TGTGCCAGCAGCTTACGGTCGGGAACCCCTGAAGCTTTCTTT. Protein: CASSLRSGTPEAFF.

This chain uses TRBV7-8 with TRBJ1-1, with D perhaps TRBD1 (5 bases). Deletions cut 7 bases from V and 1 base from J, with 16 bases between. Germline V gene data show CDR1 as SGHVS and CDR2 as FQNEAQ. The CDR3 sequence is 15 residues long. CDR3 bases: TGTGCCAGCACCCCTGTCGGGGCGGAGAACACTGAAGCTTTCTTT. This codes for CASTPVGAENTEAFF.

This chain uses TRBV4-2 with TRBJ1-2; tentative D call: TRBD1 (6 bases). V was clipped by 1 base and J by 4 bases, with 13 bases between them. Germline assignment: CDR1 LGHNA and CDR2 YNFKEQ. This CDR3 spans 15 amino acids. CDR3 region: CASSQVQGAGYGYTF. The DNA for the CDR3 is TGTGCCAGCAGCCAAGTACAGGGAGCTGGCTATGGCTACACCTTC.

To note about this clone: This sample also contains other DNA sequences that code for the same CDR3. The DNA for the CDR3 is TGTGCCAGCAGCCCGGGACAGGACTATGGCTACACCTTC. This translates into CASSPGQDYGYTF. The chain is built from TRBV11-2 and TRBJ1-2, with 8 nucleotides matching TRBD1. The V gene's germline CDR1 is SGHAT and CDR2 FQNNGV. The length of the CDR3 is 13 residues. Trimming cost V 5 bases and J 3 bases; bases outside gene matches: 2.

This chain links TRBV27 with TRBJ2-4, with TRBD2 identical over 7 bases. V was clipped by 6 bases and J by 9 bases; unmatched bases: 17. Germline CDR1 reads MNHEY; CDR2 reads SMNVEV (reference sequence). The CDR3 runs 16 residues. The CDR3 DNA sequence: TGTGCCAGCAGCCCTTCTTTAAGGGGAGGGAACGGCATTCAGTACTTC. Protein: CASSPSLRGGNGIQYF.

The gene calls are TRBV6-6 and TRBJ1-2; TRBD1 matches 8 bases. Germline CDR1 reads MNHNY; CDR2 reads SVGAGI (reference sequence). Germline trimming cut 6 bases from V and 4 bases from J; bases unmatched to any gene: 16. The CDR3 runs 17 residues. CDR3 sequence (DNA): TGTGCCAGCAGCCGACCCGGGGACAGGAGAGGGGGCTATGGCTACACCTTC. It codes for CASSRPGDRRGGYGYTF.

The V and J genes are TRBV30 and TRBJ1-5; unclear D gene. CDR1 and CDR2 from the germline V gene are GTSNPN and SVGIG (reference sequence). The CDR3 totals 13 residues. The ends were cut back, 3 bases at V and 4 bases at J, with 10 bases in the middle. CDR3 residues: CAWRSGGNQPQHF. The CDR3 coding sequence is TGTGCCTGGAGGTCAGGAGGGAATCAGCCCCAGCATTTT.

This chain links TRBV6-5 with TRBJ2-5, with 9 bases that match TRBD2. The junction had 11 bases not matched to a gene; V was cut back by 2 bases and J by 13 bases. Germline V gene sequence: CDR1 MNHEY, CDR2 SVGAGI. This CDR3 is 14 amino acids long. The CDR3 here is CASSYIGLAGRWYF. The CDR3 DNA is TGTGCCAGCAGTTACATCGGGCTAGCGGGGAGATGGTACTTC.

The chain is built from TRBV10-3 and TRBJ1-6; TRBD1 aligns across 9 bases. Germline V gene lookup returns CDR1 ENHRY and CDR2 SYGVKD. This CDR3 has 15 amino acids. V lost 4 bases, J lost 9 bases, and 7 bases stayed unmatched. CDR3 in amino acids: CAISGKQGASSPLHF. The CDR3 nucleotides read TGTGCCATCAGTGGAAAACAGGGGGCAAGTTCACCCCTCCACTTT.

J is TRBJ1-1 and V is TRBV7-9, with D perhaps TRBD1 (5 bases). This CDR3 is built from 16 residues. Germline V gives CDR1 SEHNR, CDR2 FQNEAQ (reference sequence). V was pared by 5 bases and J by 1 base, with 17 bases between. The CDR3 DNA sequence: TGTGCCAGCAGCCTTGGGACCACGACGGGGAACACTGAAGCTTTCTTT. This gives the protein CASSLGTTTGNTEAFF.

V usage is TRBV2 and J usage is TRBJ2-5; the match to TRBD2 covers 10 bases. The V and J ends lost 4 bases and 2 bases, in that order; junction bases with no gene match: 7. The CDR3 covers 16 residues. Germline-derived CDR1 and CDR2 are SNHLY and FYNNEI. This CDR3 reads CASSGLAGALQETQYF. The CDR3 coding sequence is TGTGCCAGCAGTGGGCTAGCGGGGGCCCTTCAAGAGACCCAGTACTTC.

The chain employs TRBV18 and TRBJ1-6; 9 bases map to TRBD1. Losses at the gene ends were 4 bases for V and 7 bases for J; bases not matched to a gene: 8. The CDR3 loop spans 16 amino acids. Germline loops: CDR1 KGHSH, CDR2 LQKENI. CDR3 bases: TGTGCCAGCTCACATTCCCGGGACAGGGCCAATTCACCCCTCCACTTT. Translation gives CASSHSRDRANSPLHF.

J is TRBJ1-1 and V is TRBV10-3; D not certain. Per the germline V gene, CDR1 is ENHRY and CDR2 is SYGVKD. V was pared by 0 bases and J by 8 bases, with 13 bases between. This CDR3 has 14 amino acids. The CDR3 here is CAISESTLAAEAFF. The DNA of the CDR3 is TGTGCCATCAGTGAGTCGACTCTGGCAGCGGAAGCTTTCTTT.

In DNA form, the CDR3 reads TGTGCCAGCAGCCCCCGGGACGGTAACATTCAGTACTTC. Residues: CASSPRDGNIQYF. The gene calls are TRBV7-9 and TRBJ2-4, with D possibly being TRBD1 or TRBD2 (5 bases each). The CDR3 is 13 residues long. CDR1 is SEHNR, CDR2 FQNEAQ, per germline (reference sequence). The V gene lost 5 bases and the J gene lost 7 bases, with 12 bases spanning the gap.

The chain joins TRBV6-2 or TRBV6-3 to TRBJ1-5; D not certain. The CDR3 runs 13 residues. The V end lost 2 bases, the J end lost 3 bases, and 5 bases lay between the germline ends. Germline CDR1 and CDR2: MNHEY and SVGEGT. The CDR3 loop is CASSYRINQPQHF. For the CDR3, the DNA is TGTGCCAGCAGTTACAGAATCAATCAGCCCCAGCATTTT.

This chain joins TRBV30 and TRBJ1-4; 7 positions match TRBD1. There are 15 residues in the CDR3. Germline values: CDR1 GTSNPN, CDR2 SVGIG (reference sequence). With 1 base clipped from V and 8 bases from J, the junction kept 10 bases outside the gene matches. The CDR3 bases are TGTGCCTGGAGTGCAAGGGGGCAGGGACCCGAAAAACTGTTTTTT. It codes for CAWSARGQGPEKLFF. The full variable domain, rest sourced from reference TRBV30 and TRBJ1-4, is SQTIHQWPATLVQPVGSPLSLECTVEGTSNPNLYWYRQAAGRGLQLLFYSVGIGQISSEVPQNLSASRPQDRQFILSSKKLLLSDSGFYLCAWSARGQGPEKLFFGSGTQLSVL.

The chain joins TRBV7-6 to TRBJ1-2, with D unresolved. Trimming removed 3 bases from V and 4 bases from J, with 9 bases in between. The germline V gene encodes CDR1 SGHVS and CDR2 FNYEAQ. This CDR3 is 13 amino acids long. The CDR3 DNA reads TGTGCCAGCAGCTTCGGCTATTTCTATGGCTACACCTTC. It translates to CASSFGYFYGYTF.

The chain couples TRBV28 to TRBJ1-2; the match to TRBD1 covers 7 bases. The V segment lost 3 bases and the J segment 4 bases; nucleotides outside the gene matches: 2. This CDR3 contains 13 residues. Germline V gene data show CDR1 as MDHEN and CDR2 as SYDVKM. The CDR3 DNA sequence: TGTGCCAGCAGTTTGGACAGGAGCTATGGCTACACCTTC. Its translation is CASSLDRSYGYTF.

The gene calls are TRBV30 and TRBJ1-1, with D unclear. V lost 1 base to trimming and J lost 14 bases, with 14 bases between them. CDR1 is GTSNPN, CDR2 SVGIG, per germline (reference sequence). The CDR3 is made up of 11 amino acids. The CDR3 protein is CAWSASGTRFF. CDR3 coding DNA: TGTGCCTGGAGTGCCTCCGGTACCCGGTTCTTT.

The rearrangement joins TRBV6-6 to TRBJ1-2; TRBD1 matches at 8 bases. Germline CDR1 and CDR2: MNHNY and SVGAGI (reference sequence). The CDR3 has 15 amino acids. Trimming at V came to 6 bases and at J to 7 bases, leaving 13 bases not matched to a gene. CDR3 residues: CASSQGASTGAGYTF. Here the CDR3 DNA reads TGTGCCAGCAGCCAGGGGGCGTCGACGGGGGCTGGCTACACCTTC.

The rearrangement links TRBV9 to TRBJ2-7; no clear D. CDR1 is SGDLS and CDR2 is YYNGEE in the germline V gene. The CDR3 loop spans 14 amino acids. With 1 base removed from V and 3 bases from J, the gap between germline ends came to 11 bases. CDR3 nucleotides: TGTGCCAGCAGCGTATTTCCTTCGGGCTACGAGCAGTACTTC. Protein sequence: CASSVFPSGYEQYF.

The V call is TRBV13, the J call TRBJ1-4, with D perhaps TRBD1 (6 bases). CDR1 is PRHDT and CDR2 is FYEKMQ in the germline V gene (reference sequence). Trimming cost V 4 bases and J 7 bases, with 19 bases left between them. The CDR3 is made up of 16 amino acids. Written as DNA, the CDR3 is TGTGCCAGCAGCTGGGGCGTGGGGGCGCGGGGTGAAAAACTGTTTTTT. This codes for CASSWGVGARGEKLFF.